This entry lists 9 T cell receptor beta chains sequenced from one sample in a study of Graves' ophthalmopathy and Graves' hyperthyroidism. TCR beta CDR3 amplification used RNA transcripts. Investigators did first-round RT-PCR with HTBI primers, then second-round multiplex PCR. TCRdb called the multiplex PCR reads again in MiXCR, with one record for every CDR3 protein. Among about 170,000 distinct CDR3 sequences listed, less than 45% were seen once. The sample consisted of peripheral blood. These receptors originate from a woman aged 40-49 years with Graves' ophthalmopathy.

This clonotype has a count of ten or more. The chain is built from TRBV20-1 and TRBJ1-5; D remains ambiguous. V gave up 8 bases and J gave up 0 bases, with 8 bases separating them. This CDR3 region has 12 residues. Germline CDR1 DFQATT, CDR2 SNEGSKA (reference sequence). Here the CDR3 DNA reads TGCAGTCTTCATGATAGCAATCAGCCCCAGCATTTT. The encoded protein is CSLHDSNQPQHF.

This clonotype was seen many times. This chain links TRBV10-3 with TRBJ1-1, with a possible D match to TRBD1 (5 bases). This CDR3 contains 15 residues. Germline V gene lookup returns CDR1 ENHRY and CDR2 SYGVKD. With 4 bases removed from V and 4 bases from J, the gap between germline ends came to 16 bases. CDR3 DNA: TGTGCCATCAGTGCCGGGTCTCAAGGGACCACTGAAGCTTTCTTT. The encoded protein is CAISAGSQGTTEAFF.

This rearrangement joins TRBV12-3 or TRBV12-4 to TRBJ1-1, with unresolved D. The CDR3 totals 14 residues. The V end lost 6 bases, the J end lost 1 base, and 12 bases lay between the germline ends. The DNA for the CDR3 is TGTGCCAGCAGCCCGGTCCGGGAGAACACTGAAGCTTTCTTT. It is translated as CASSPVRENTEAFF.

The sample holds many counts of this clonotype. The chain is built from TRBV9 and TRBJ2-5; 7 nucleotides match TRBD2. Germline CDR1 SGDLS, CDR2 YYNGEE. The CDR3 loop spans 16 amino acids. V was clipped by 0 bases and J by 5 bases; unmatched bases: 10. CDR3 DNA: TGTGCCAGCAGCGTAGGTCGGACTAGTGATTTTGAGACCCAGTACTTC. Amino acid sequence: CASSVGRTSDFETQYF.

Worth noting for this clonotype: This CDR3 is missing its conserved last phenylalanine or tryptophan, likely due to a read error. The V call is TRBV11-2, the J call TRBJ2-5; D is unresolved. The CDR3 is 15 residues long. Trimming took off 0 bases at V and 1 base at J, with 9 bases between the two ends. Germline-derived CDR1 and CDR2 are SGHAT and FQNNGV. The CDR3 protein is CASSLEGFPQETQYS. DNA for the CDR3: TGTGCCAGCAGCTTAGAGGGGTTCCCCCAAGAGACCCAGTACTCC.

This chain joins TRBV27 and TRBJ1-6; 10 bases agree with TRBD1. The CDR3 runs 15 residues. Germline V gene sequence: CDR1 MNHEY, CDR2 SMNVEV (reference sequence). The ends lost 6 bases at V and 10 bases at J; junction bases unmatched: 9. The CDR3 DNA reads TGTGCCAGCAGCGCACCGAGGGACAGGGGATCACCCCTCCACTTT. This encodes CASSAPRDRGSPLHF.

There are many counts of this clonotype. This rearrangement joins TRBV6-5 to TRBJ1-2, with 8 positions matching TRBD1. The germline CDR1 and CDR2 sequences are MNHEY and SVGAGI. This CDR3 comprises 14 residues. The trim removed 4 bases at V and 8 bases at J, leaving 9 bases unmatched. This chain's CDR3 is CASSWTGIGKGYTF. The CDR3 nucleotides read TGTGCCAGCAGTTGGACAGGGATTGGGAAAGGCTACACCTTC.

This clonotype was observed at least ten times. J is TRBJ2-7 and V is TRBV6-5, with TRBD1 identical over 7 bases. The V gene end was trimmed by 5 bases and the J gene end by 2 bases; junction bases not matched to a gene: 3. This CDR3 region has 13 residues. The germline CDR1 and CDR2 sequences are MNHEY and SVGAGI. CDR3 sequence: CASSRDSTYEQYF. The CDR3 DNA reads as TGTGCCAGCAGTCGGGACAGTACCTACGAGCAGTACTTC.

This clonotype was seen many times. V and J are TRBV28 and TRBJ1-1; D is unclear. CDR3 size: 14 residues. Trimming left V 2 bases short and J 3 bases short, with 10 bases between. The germline V gene encodes CDR1 MDHEN and CDR2 SYDVKM. In DNA, the CDR3 is TGTGCCAGCAGTTTAGTCCCTGGGTACACTGAAGCTTTCTTT. It codes for CASSLVPGYTEAFF.